The entry below gives a single T cell receptor beta chain sequence along with its context. Its specificity is unknown. This record belongs to a study of radiation and T cells in renal cell carcinoma. Noted time point: baseline pretreatment blood. Treatment here: 15 Gy SBRT to primary tumor, nephrectomy 4 weeks later. Blood was sampled at baseline, 2 weeks and 4 weeks after SBRT. The patient's renal cell carcinoma had clear cell pathology. The CDR3 sequence is 14 residues long. The germline gives CDR1 MNHEY, CDR2 SMNVEV (reference sequence). Trimming at V came to 5 bases and at J to 2 bases, leaving 5 bases not matched to a gene. The method was immunoSEQ multiplex PCR; TCRdb's version includes in-frame clones alone and lacks a portion of them. The sample includes about 20,000 clones, around 80% of them seen just once. Study-level points and caveats: From baseline, blood top tumor clonotypes peaked at 2 weeks post-radiation.

The receptor's source is a man aged 55 to 69 with renal cell carcinoma. The chain uses TRBV27 and TRBJ1-1; TRBD1 aligns across 7 bases. The sequencing here drew on blood, taken from a patient whose treatment included radiotherapy and nephrectomy. CDR3 amino acids: CASSTGTVNTEAFF. CDR3 DNA sequence: TGTGCCAGCAGTACCGGGACAGTTAACACTGAAGCTTTCTTT.